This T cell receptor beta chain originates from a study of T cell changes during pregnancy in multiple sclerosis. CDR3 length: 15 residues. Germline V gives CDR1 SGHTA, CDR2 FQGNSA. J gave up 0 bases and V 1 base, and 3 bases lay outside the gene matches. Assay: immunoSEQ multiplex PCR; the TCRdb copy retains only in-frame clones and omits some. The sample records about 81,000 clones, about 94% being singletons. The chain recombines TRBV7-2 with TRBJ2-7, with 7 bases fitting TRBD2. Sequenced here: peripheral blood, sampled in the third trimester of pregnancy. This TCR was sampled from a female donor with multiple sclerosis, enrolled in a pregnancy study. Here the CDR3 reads CASSLEGTTSYEQYF. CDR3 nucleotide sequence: TGTGCCAGCAGCTTAGAGGGGACTACCTCCTACGAGCAGTACTTC.